A single sample gave rise to the 3 T cell receptor beta chains below, sequenced in a study of OX40 agonist ivuxolimab in advanced cancers. The assay was immunoSEQ multiplex PCR, and TCRdb's table has in-frame clones only and misses some. This sample carries some 52,000 clones, approximately 92% of them seen once, and the ten largest clones take around 25%. The input for sequencing was CD4+ or CD8+ T cells sorted from blood, taken in a trial of the OX40 agonist ivuxolimab. These TCRs come from an adult with an advanced solid tumor such as melanoma, head and neck, liver or kidney cancer.

This chain joins TRBV15 and TRBJ1-6, with D possibly matching TRBD1 (5 bases). V lost 3 bases and J lost 10, with 10 bases in between. The CDR3 loop spans 13 amino acids. In germline, CDR1 is LNHNV, CDR2 YYDKDF (reference sequence). DNA for the CDR3: TGTGCCACCAGCAGTGTTGCAGGGTCACCCCTCCACTTT. This encodes CATSSVAGSPLHF.

The chain uses TRBV7-8 and TRBJ2-7; perhaps TRBD1 as D (7 bases). The CDR3 totals 15 residues. V was trimmed by 0 bases and J by 5 bases, leaving 14 bases between them. CDR1 is SGHVS, CDR2 FQNEAQ, per germline. The CDR3 loop reads CASSLASVRGDEQYF. DNA for the CDR3: TGTGCCAGCAGCTTAGCGAGCGTCAGGGGGGACGAGCAGTACTTC. The full variable domain, completed using reference TRBV7-8 and TRBJ2-7, is GAGVSQSPRYKVAKRGQDVALRCDPISGHVSLFWYQQALGQGPEFLTYFQNEAQLDKSGLPSDRFFAERPEGSVSTLKIQRTQQEDSAVYLCASSLASVRGDEQYFGPGTRLTVT.

The chain is built from TRBV7-9 and TRBJ1-3; D unresolved. V lost 5 bases and J lost 2, with 16 bases in between. This CDR3 region has 16 residues. CDR1 is SEHNR and CDR2 is FQNEAQ in the germline V gene (reference sequence). In DNA form, the CDR3 reads TGTGCCAGCAGCCCCCGACCCCTTTTGCCTGGAAACACCATATATTTT. This encodes CASSPRPLLPGNTIYF.